This T cell receptor (beta chain) was identified during a study of blood T cell repertoires in COVID-19. Study in general: PBMCs, B-cell-depleted T cells, or T cells provided the cDNA or gDNA that made up the material.

V was clipped by 1 base and J by 6 bases; unmatched bases: 14. Per the germline V gene, CDR1 is SGHTA and CDR2 is FQGTGA. This CDR3 region has 18 residues. The method was immunoSEQ multiplex PCR; TCRdb's version includes in-frame clones alone and lacks a portion of them. The table has fewer than 300,000 clones, roughly 80% seen once; the top ten hold 5%. This sequence joins TRBV7-3 and TRBJ2-1, with 8 nucleotides matching TRBD2. The sequenced material came from PBMCs or T cells enriched from blood (not recorded which). This receptor was identified in a man aged 35 to 55 who had been exposed to COVID-19. The CDR3 sequence is CASSLIHGEAGAGNEQFF. The CDR3, as DNA: TGTGCCAGCAGCTTAATTCACGGAGAAGCGGGGGCGGGCAATGAGCAGTTCTTC. The variable domain in full, with the rest retrieved from reference TRBV7-3 and TRBJ2-1, is GAGVSQTPSNKVTEKGKYVELRCDPISGHTALYWYRQSLGQGPEFLIYFQGTGAADDSGLPNDRFFAVRPEGSVSTLKIQRTERGDSAVYLCASSLIHGEAGAGNEQFFGPGTRLTVL.